The rows below give T cell receptor beta chains drawn from one sample of a study of CD8 T cells in Susac syndrome. TCRdb called the immunoSEQ multiplex PCR reads again in MiXCR, with one record for every CDR3 protein. The repertoire holds 150,000 to 200,000 distinct CDR3 sequences, with approximately 95% as singletons. The specimen was CD4+ T cells from PBMCs. All receptors come from a human donor in good health. Each CDR3 is given with its conserved first and last residue. A D gene is named only where the DNA matches it firmly. Size is stated for part of the rows, as once, few or many counts, or as a class when the clone is expanded.

DNA: TGTGCCAGCTCACCACTCGGGGAAGTGAACTATGGCTACACCTTC; CDR3: CASSPLGEVNYGYTF; J: TRBJ1-2; V: TRBV18; size: NA; D: NA
DNA: TGTGCCAGCAGCTACGGACCAAATTTTAATGAAAAACTGTTTTTT; CDR3: CASSYGPNFNEKLFF; J: TRBJ1-4; V: TRBV7-6; size: NA; D: NA
DNA: TGCGCCAGCAGCTTGGGTCTCTTCTCCTACGAGCAGTACTTC; CDR3: CASSLGLFSYEQYF; J: TRBJ2-7; V: TRBV5-1; size: NA; D: NA
DNA: TGTGCCAGTCTTAACGCACCCCGGGAGCTGTTTTTT; CDR3: CASLNAPRELFF; J: TRBJ2-2; V: TRBV28; size: NA; D: NA
DNA: TGTGCCAGCAGCTCTAAACGGGGTGGCGGGGAGCTGTTTTTT; CDR3: CASSSKRGGGELFF; J: TRBJ2-2; V: TRBV7-8; size: once; D: NA
DNA: TGTGCCAGCAGCTCTATCACAGGGGAAGATGAAAAACTGTTTTTT; CDR3: CASSSITGEDEKLFF; J: TRBJ1-4; V: TRBV11-2; size: NA; D: TRBD1
DNA: TGTGCCAGCAGTCCCCCTGGGGGAACTAATGAAAAACTGTTTTTT; CDR3: CASSPPGGTNEKLFF; J: TRBJ1-4; V: TRBV3-1; size: NA; D: NA
DNA: TGTGCCAGCCTGCGGAGCGGGGGCACCGGGGAGCTGTTTTTT; CDR3: CASLRSGGTGELFF; J: TRBJ2-2; V: TRBV7-9; size: NA; D: TRBD2
DNA: TGTGCCAGCAGTGCAAGGGGGACGGATGGCTACACCTTC; CDR3: CASSARGTDGYTF; J: TRBJ1-2; V: TRBV25-1; size: NA; D: NA
DNA: TGTGCCAGCAGCTTAGATGGATGGACTGAAGCTTTCTTT; CDR3: CASSLDGWTEAFF; J: TRBJ1-1; V: TRBV7-9; size: NA; D: NA
DNA: TGTGCCAGCAGCCCCTTCCCCCCCGGGGAGGAAAAACTGTTTTTT; CDR3: CASSPFPPGEEKLFF; J: TRBJ1-4; V: TRBV11-2; size: NA; D: NA
DNA: TGTGCCGCCCGACAGGGATATAGCAATCAGCCCCAGCATTTT; CDR3: CAARQGYSNQPQHF; J: TRBJ1-5; V: TRBV6-1; size: NA; D: TRBD1
DNA: TGTGCCAGCACCCAGGGGAAGATTGGCTACACCTTC; CDR3: CASTQGKIGYTF; J: TRBJ1-2; V: TRBV12-3/TRBV12-4; size: NA; D: NA
DNA: TGTGCCAGCAGCCAAGGAACGATAAGACCGGGACAGGGACTATGGGATGGCTACACCTTC; CDR3: CASSQGTIRPGQGLWDGYTF; J: TRBJ1-2; V: TRBV14; size: once; D: TRBD1
DNA: TGTGCCAGTAGTGTAAGGGGCTACGAGCAGTACTTC; CDR3: CASSVRGYEQYF; J: TRBJ2-7; V: TRBV19; size: NA; D: NA
DNA: TGCGCCAGCCAAATGGACGGAAACTATGGCTACACCTTC; CDR3: CASQMDGNYGYTF; J: TRBJ1-2; V: TRBV5-1; size: NA; D: NA
DNA: TGTGCCAGCAGGGACCGAGAGACCCAGTACTTC; CDR3: CASRDRETQYF; J: TRBJ2-5; V: TRBV6-1; size: NA; D: NA
DNA: TGTGCCAGCAGGGGGACAGGGAGTTCACCCCTCCACTTT; CDR3: CASRGTGSSPLHF; J: TRBJ1-6; V: TRBV27; size: NA; D: TRBD1
DNA: TGTGCCTGGATCGGCACTGAAGCTTTCTTT; CDR3: CAWIGTEAFF; J: TRBJ1-1; V: TRBV30; size: NA; D: NA
DNA: TGTGCCAGCAGCAAAACTAGTAGCTCCTACAATGAGCAGTTCTTC; CDR3: CASSKTSSSYNEQFF; J: TRBJ2-1; V: TRBV3-1; size: NA; D: NA
DNA: TGTGCCAGCAGGGGAATCGGGGCAGATACGCAGTATTTT; CDR3: CASRGIGADTQYF; J: TRBJ2-3; V: TRBV9; size: once; D: NA
DNA: TGCAGTGCTTCCCAGTCCCAAGAGACCCAGTACTTC; CDR3: CSASQSQETQYF; J: TRBJ2-5; V: TRBV20-1; size: NA; D: NA
DNA: TGTGCCAGCAGTCGTGGGGGGGGTGGCGGGGAGCTGTTTTTT; CDR3: CASSRGGGGGELFF; J: TRBJ2-2; V: TRBV12-3/TRBV12-4; size: NA; D: TRBD2
DNA: TGCGCCAGCAGCTTAGAGGGGCGGGGGGGCCTCGGTGAGCAGTTCTTC; CDR3: CASSLEGRGGLGEQFF; J: TRBJ2-1; V: TRBV4-1; size: NA; D: TRBD2
DNA: TGTGCCAGTAGTCCCTCGGACAGTCCTAATCAGCCCCAGCATTTT; CDR3: CASSPSDSPNQPQHF; J: TRBJ1-5; V: TRBV19; size: NA; D: NA
DNA: TGTGCCAGCAGCCTTCCCGGTAGGACAGGGGTCGGCTACACCTTC; CDR3: CASSLPGRTGVGYTF; J: TRBJ1-2; V: TRBV3-1; size: NA; D: TRBD1
DNA: TGTGCCAGCAGTTTGGAGGGGCTGGGGACCCAGTACTTC; CDR3: CASSLEGLGTQYF; J: TRBJ2-5; V: TRBV28; size: NA; D: NA
DNA: TGTGCCAGCAGCTCTCGGGGTGGGGGCACCGGGGAGCTGTTTTTT; CDR3: CASSSRGGGTGELFF; J: TRBJ2-2; V: TRBV7-2; size: NA; D: NA
DNA: TGTGCCAGCAGTTACTCTAAAAAGAACACTGAAGCTTTCTTT; CDR3: CASSYSKKNTEAFF; J: TRBJ1-1; V: TRBV6-5; size: NA; D: NA
DNA: TGTGCCAGCAGCTTAGTAGGGACAGCTAATACCGGGGAGCTGTTTTTT; CDR3: CASSLVGTANTGELFF; J: TRBJ2-2; V: TRBV11-3; size: NA; D: TRBD1
DNA: TGCAGCGTTGGTGCAGGGTCTGTCTACGAGCAGTACTTC; CDR3: CSVGAGSVYEQYF; J: TRBJ2-7; V: TRBV29-1; size: NA; D: NA